These 7 T cell receptor beta chains were sequenced from one sample in a study of regulatory T cells in long-lasting Graves disease. Through Arm-PCR of CDR3 regions and iRepertoire HTBI primers, TCR beta libraries were built. TCRdb processed the multiplex PCR reads anew with MiXCR; each CDR3 protein has one entry. The sample includes about 300,000 distinct CDR3 sequences, 22% seen only once; the top ten take roughly 56%. Time point indicated: persistent/refractory GD, antithyroid drugs over 5 years with positive TRAb. From PBMCs, RNA was extracted and then used to make the TCR library. Sequenced material: peripheral blood mononuclear cells (PBMCs), taken when the disease was refractory, from a patient treated with antithyroid drugs. These receptors came from a female donor with Graves disease.

This clonotype was counted at least ten times. V is TRBV28 and J is TRBJ2-7, with 7 nucleotides matching TRBD2. V shed 3 bases, J shed 5 bases, and the junction held 13 bases outside the gene matches. CDR1 MDHEN and CDR2 SYDVKM come from the germline V gene. There are 16 residues in the CDR3. The CDR3 sequence: CASSFVRGGIRDEQYF. CDR3 DNA: TGTGCCAGCAGTTTCGTTAGGGGAGGGATTCGCGACGAGCAGTACTTC. The variable domain in full, with the rest retrieved from reference TRBV28 and TRBJ2-7, is DVKVTQSSRYLVKRTGEKVFLECVQDMDHENMFWYRQDPGLGLRLIYFSYDVKMKEKGDIPEGYSVSREKKERFSLILESASTNQTSMYLCASSFVRGGIRDEQYFGPGTRLTVT.

At least ten counts were recorded for this clonotype. The chain carries TRBV7-6 and TRBJ2-5, with a possible D match to TRBD2 (5 bases). The germline gives CDR1 SGHVS, CDR2 FNYEAQ. The length of the CDR3 is 16 residues. Trimming left V 6 bases short and J 5 bases short, with 22 bases between. For the CDR3, the DNA is TGTGCCAGCAGTCCTCTTCAGGCTGGGTCGGGGGAGACCCAGTACTTC. This translates into CASSPLQAGSGETQYF.

This clonotype was counted many times. The V gene is TRBV5-1, the J gene TRBJ1-5; D unresolved. The CDR3 is 15 amino acids. V was clipped by 0 bases and J by 3 bases, with 10 bases between them. Germline loops: CDR1 SGHRS, CDR2 YFSETQ. The CDR3 spells CASSLDVGPNQPQHF. The CDR3 DNA reads as TGCGCCAGCAGCTTGGACGTCGGCCCCAATCAGCCCCAGCATTTT.

This clonotype turned up a few times. The V call is TRBV20-1, the J call TRBJ1-1; 11 bases are a match to TRBD1. CDR1 and CDR2 (germline): DFQATT, SNEGSKA (reference sequence). V dropped 0 bases and J dropped 3; count of bases not matched to a gene: 6. The CDR3 is made up of 16 amino acids. Here the CDR3 reads CSARDEGQGADTEAFF. The CDR3 DNA follows: TGCAGTGCTAGAGATGAAGGACAGGGGGCCGACACTGAAGCTTTCTTT.

A remark on this clonotype: Compared with germline, one end of the junction differs, possibly owing to a read error. This chain uses TRBV30 with TRBJ1-2; TRBD1 might be the D (5 bases). This CDR3 is 14 amino acids long. Germline V gene sequence: CDR1 GTSNPN, CDR2 SVGIG (reference sequence). CDR3 amino acids: CAWRDTKTNYGCTF. Written as DNA, the CDR3 is TGTGCCTGGAGGGACACGAAAACTAACTATGGCTGCACCTTC.

Many counts were recorded for this clonotype. V usage is TRBV27 and J usage is TRBJ1-5; no clear D. Looked up from germline, CDR1 is MNHEY and CDR2 is SMNVEV (reference sequence). Between the trimmed V and J ends, which lost 6 bases and 6 bases, there was a span of 12 bases. The CDR3 consists of 13 residues. The CDR3 DNA reads TGTGCCAGCAGCGTTACTCAGGTTCAGCCCCAGCATTTT. Amino acids: CASSVTQVQPQHF.

The chain has TRBV20-1 and TRBJ2-7; TRBD2 agrees at 9 bases. Germline values: CDR1 DFQATT, CDR2 SNEGSKA (reference sequence). The J segment lost 0 bases and the V segment lost 3 bases, leaving 9 bases of the junction unmatched. CDR3 length: 16 residues. The CDR3 DNA follows: TGCAGTGCTAGTGGCCCTAGCGGGGTAAGCTCCTACGAGCAGTACTTC. This codes for CSASGPSGVSSYEQYF.